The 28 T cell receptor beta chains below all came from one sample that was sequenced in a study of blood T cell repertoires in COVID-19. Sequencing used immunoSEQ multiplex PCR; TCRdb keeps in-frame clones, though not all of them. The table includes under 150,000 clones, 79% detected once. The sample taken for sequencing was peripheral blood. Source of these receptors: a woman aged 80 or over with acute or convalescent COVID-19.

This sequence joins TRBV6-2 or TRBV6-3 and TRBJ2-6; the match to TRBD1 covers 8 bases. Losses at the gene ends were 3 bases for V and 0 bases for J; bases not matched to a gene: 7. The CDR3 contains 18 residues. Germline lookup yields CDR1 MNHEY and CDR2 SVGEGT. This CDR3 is CASSYGTGGSSGANVLTF. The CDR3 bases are TGTGCCAGCAGTTATGGCACAGGGGGGAGCTCTGGGGCCAACGTCCTGACTTTC.

CDR3 loop: CASSSGGALAGGRQFF. For the CDR3, the DNA is TGTGCCAGCAGCTCCGGCGGAGCGCTAGCGGGAGGGCGGCAGTTCTTC. The chain is built from TRBV7-3 and TRBJ2-1; 12 bases match TRBD2. The CDR3 has 16 residues. The germline V gene encodes CDR1 SGHTA and CDR2 FQGTGA. V lost 4 bases, J lost 12 bases, and 13 bases stayed unmatched.

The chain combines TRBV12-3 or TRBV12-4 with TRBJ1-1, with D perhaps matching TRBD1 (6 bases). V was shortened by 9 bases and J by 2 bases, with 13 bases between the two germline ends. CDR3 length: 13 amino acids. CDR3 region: CASNSQGNTEAFF. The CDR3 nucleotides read TGTGCCAGTAATTCACAGGGAAACACTGAAGCTTTCTTT.

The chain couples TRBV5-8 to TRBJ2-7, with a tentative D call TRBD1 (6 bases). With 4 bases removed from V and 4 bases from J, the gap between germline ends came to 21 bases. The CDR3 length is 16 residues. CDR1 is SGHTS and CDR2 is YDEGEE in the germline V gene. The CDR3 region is CASSLARAGVEYEQYF. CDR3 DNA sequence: TGTGCCAGCAGCCTAGCCAGGGCAGGGGTTGAATACGAGCAGTACTTC. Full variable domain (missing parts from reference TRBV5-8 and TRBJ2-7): EAGVTQSPTHLIKTRGQQATLRCSPISGHTSVYWYQQALGLGLQFLLWYDEGEERNRGNFPPRFSGRQFPNYSSELNVNALELEDSALYLCASSLARAGVEYEQYFGPGTRLTVT.

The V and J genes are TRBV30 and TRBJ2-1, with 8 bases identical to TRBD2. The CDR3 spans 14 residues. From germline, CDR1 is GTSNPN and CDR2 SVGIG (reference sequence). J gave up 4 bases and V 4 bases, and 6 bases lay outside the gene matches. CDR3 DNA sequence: TGTGCCTGGACCTCGGGAGGGCCTTACAATGAGCAGTTCTTC. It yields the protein CAWTSGGPYNEQFF.

The CDR3 sequence is CASSSSGDTQYF. DNA of the CDR3: TGTGCCAGCAGTTCCAGTGGAGATACGCAGTATTTT. The chain is built from TRBV27 and TRBJ2-3, with unresolved D. Germline V lookup: CDR1 MNHEY, CDR2 SMNVEV (reference sequence). V shed 4 bases and J shed 5 bases, with 7 bases lying between them. CDR3 length equals 12 residues.

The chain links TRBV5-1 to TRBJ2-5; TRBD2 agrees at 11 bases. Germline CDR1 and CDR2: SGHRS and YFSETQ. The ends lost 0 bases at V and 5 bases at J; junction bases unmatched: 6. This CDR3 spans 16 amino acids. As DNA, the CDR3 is TGCGCCAGCAGCTTGGCTAGCGGGAGGCCGGGGGAGACCCAGTACTTC. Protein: CASSLASGRPGETQYF.

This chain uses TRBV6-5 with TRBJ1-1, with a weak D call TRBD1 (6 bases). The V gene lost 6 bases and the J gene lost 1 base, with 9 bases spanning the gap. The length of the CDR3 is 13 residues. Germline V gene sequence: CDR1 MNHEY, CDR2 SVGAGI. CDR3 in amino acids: CASRQDRNTEAFF. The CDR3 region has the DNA TGTGCCAGCAGGCAGGACAGGAACACTGAAGCTTTCTTT.

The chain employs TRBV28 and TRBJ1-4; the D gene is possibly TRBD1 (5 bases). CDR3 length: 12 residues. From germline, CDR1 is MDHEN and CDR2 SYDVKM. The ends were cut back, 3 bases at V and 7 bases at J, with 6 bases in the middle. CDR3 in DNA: TGTGCCAGCAGTTTCAGGGCTGAAAAACTGTTTTTT. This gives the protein CASSFRAEKLFF.

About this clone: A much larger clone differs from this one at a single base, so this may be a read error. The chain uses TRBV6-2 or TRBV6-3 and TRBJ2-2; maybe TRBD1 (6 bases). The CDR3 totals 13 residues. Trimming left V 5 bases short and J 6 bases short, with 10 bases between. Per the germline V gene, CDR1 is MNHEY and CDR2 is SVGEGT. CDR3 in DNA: TGTGCCAGCAGTACAGGGCTCGCCGGGGAGCTGTTTTTT. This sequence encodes CASSTGLAGELFF.

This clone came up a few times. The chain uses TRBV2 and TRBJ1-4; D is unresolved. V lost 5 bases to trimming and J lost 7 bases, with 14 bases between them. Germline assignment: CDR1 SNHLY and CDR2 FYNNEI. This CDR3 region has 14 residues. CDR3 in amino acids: CASSITAVAEKLFF. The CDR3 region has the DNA TGTGCCAGCAGTATAACAGCCGTGGCTGAAAAACTGTTTTTT.

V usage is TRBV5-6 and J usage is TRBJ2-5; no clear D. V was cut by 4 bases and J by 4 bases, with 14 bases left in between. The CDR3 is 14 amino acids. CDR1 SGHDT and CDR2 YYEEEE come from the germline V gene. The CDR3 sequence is CASSAHAERETQYF. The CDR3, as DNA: TGTGCCAGCAGCGCCCACGCGGAGAGAGAGACCCAGTACTTC.

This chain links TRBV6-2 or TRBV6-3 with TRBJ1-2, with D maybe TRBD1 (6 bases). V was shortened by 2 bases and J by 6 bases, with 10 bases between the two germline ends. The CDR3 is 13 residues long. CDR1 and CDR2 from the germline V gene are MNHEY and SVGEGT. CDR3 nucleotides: TGTGCCAGCAGTTACCAGGGGAACAATGGCTACACCTTC. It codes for CASSYQGNNGYTF.

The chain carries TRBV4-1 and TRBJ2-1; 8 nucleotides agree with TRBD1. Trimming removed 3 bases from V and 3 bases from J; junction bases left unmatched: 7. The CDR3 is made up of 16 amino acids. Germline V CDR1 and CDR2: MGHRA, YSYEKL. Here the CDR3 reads CASSHEDRVGYNEQFF. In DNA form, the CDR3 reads TGCGCCAGCAGCCACGAGGACAGGGTCGGCTACAATGAGCAGTTCTTC.

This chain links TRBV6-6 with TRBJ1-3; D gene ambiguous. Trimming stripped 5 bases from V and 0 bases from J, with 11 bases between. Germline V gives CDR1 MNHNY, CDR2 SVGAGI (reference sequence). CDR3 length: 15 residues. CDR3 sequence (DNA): TGTGCCAGCAGTCGCCTACCAAGCTCTGGAAACACCATATATTTT. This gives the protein CASSRLPSSGNTIYF.

The CDR3 region is CASSFDRGPNTEAFF. The CDR3 DNA is TGTGCCAGCAGCTTCGACAGGGGGCCGAACACTGAAGCTTTCTTT. This chain joins TRBV7-2 and TRBJ1-1; 10 bases map to TRBD1. The CDR3 loop spans 15 amino acids. J lost 1 base, V lost 3 bases, and 2 bases had no gene match. Germline CDR1 reads SGHTA; CDR2 reads FQGNSA.

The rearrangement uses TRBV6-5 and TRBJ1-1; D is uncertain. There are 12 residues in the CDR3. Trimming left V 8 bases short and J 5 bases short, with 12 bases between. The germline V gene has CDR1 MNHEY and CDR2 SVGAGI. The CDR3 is CASHRGETEAFF. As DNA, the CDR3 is TGTGCCAGCCACCGAGGAGAGACTGAAGCTTTCTTT.

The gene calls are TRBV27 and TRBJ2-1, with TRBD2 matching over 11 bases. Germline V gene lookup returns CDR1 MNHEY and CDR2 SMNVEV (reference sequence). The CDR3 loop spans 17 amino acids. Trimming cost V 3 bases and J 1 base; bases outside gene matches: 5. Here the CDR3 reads CASSLFSGGASYNEQFF. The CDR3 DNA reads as TGTGCCAGCAGTTTGTTTAGCGGGGGGGCATCCTACAATGAGCAGTTCTTC.

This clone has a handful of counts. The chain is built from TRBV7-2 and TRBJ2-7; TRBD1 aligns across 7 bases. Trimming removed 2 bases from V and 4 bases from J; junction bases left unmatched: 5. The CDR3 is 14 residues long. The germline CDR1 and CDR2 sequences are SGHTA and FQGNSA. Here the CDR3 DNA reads TGTGCCAGCAGCTTACAGGGGGTTGGGTACGAGCAGTACTTC. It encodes CASSLQGVGYEQYF.

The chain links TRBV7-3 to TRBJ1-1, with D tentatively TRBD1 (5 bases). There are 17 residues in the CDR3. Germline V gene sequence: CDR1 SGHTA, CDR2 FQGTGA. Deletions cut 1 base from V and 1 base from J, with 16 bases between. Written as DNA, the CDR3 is TGTGCCAGCAGCTTAAGGGCCCCCGGGGGGAAGAACACTGAAGCTTTCTTT. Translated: CASSLRAPGGKNTEAFF.

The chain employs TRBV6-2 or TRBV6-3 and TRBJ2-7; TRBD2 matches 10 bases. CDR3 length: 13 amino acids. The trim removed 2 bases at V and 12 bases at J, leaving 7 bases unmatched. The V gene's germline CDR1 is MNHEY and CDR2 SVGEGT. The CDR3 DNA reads TGTGCCAGCAGTTACAGGCTAGCGGGAGATTGGTACTTC. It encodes CASSYRLAGDWYF.

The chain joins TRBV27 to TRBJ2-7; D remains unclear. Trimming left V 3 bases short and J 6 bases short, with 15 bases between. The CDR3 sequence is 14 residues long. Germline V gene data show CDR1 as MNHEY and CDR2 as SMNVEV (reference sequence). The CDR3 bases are TGTGCCAGCAGTTTCCTCGCTCCCTCCGGCGAGCAGTACTTC. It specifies CASSFLAPSGEQYF.

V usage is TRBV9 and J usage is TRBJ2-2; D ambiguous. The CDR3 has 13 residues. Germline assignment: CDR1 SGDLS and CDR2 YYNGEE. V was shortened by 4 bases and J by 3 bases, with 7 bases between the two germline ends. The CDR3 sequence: CASSISDTGELFF. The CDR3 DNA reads TGTGCCAGCAGCATATCTGACACCGGGGAGCTGTTTTTT.

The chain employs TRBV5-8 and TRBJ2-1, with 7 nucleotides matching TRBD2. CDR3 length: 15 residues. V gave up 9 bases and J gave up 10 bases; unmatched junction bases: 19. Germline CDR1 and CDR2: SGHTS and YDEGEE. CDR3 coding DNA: TGTGCCACCCGAAGAGAACTAGCGACTGCTGGGGAGCAGTTCTTC. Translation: CATRRELATAGEQFF. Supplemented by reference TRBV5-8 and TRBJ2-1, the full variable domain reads EAGVTQSPTHLIKTRGQQATLRCSPISGHTSVYWYQQALGLGLQFLLWYDEGEERNRGNFPPRFSGRQFPNYSSELNVNALELEDSALYLCATRRELATAGEQFFGPGTRLTVL.

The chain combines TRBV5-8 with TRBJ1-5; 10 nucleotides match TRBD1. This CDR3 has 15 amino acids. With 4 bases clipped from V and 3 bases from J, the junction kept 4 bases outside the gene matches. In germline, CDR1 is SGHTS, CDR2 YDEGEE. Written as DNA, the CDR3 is TGTGCCAGCAGCCCCGGGACAGGGGTCAATCAGCCCCAGCATTTT. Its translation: CASSPGTGVNQPQHF.

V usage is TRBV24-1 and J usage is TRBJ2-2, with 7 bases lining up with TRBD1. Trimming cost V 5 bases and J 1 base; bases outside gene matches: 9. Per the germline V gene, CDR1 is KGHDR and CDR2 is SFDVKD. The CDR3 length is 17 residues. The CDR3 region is CATSGLRQGQNTGELFF. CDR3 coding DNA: TGTGCCACCAGTGGCCTTCGACAGGGTCAGAACACCGGGGAGCTGTTTTTT.

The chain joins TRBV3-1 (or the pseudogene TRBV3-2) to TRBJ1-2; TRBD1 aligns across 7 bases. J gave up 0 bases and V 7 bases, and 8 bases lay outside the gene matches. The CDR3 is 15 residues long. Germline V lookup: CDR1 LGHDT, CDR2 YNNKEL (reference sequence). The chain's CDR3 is CASTRGQNTNYGYTF. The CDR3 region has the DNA TGTGCCAGCACCCGGGGACAGAATACTAACTATGGCTACACCTTC.

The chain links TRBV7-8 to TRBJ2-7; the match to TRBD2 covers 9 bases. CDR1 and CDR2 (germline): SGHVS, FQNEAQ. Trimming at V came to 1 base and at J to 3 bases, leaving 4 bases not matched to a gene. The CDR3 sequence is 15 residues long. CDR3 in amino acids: CASSLGLAGDYEQYF. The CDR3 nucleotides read TGTGCCAGCAGCTTAGGTTTAGCGGGGGACTACGAGCAGTACTTC.